A single TCR beta chain is shown here with its context. Its specificity is not known. The sample belongs to a study of radiotherapy plus CTLA-4 blockade in lung cancer. About the study: Disease control reached more than 25%, with objective responses in approximately 17%.

Repertoires were generated with immunoSEQ multiplex PCR, while TCRdb's copy carries only in-frame clones and drops some. Among around 130,000 clones listed, about nine tenths were seen once. Those patients who had chemo-refractory metastatic non-small-cell lung cancer were given focal radiation along with CTLA-4 blockade through ipilimumab. This CDR3 spans 13 amino acids. V was pared by 3 bases and J by 7 bases, with 10 bases between. Germline CDR1 LNHDA, CDR2 SQIVND (reference sequence). Findings of the study overall: Radiotherapy plus ipilimumab was followed by expansion in blood of tumor-derived TCR clones. Early blood T cell clone dynamics, with interferon-beta, were reported to best predict response.

The source material was peripheral blood, sampled from a patient treated with radiotherapy plus ipilimumab. The receptor was derived from a human donor with non-small cell lung cancer that progressed on radiotherapy plus ipilimumab. The chain carries TRBV19 and TRBJ1-5; no reliable D call. The CDR3 is CASSIRLSQPQHF. The CDR3 region has the DNA TGTGCCAGTAGTATTAGGTTGTCCCAGCCCCAGCATTTT.